This TCR beta chain was recovered during a study of identical twins. Study-level points and caveats: Abundant beta clonotypes from cord blood bore fewer insertions; memory repertoires lacked this pattern. Model-predicted out-of-frame TCR alpha sharing fell below observed values in monozygotic twins.

TCRdb re-derived calls from the 5' RACE reads in MiXCR, one entry per CDR3 protein. The table has some 900,000 distinct CDR3 sequences, roughly an eighth seen once; the top ten hold 1.5% to 2%. The sample holds a few counts of this clonotype. The antigen is unknown. Healthy Caucasians provided all donations. The CDR3 has 15 amino acids. Trimming took 6 bases from V and 7 from J, leaving 18 bases between them. These data are also associated with another study on yellow fever vaccine responses in identical twins.

This receptor was obtained from a woman under 30 in good health. The genes are TRBV12-3 or TRBV12-4 and TRBJ1-4; weak D call: TRBD1 (6 bases). The sequencing input was PBMCs. CDR3 nucleotides: TGTGCCAGCAGCACCGGCCCCAGGGGAGGTGAAAAACTGTTTTTT. It encodes CASSTGPRGGEKLFF.